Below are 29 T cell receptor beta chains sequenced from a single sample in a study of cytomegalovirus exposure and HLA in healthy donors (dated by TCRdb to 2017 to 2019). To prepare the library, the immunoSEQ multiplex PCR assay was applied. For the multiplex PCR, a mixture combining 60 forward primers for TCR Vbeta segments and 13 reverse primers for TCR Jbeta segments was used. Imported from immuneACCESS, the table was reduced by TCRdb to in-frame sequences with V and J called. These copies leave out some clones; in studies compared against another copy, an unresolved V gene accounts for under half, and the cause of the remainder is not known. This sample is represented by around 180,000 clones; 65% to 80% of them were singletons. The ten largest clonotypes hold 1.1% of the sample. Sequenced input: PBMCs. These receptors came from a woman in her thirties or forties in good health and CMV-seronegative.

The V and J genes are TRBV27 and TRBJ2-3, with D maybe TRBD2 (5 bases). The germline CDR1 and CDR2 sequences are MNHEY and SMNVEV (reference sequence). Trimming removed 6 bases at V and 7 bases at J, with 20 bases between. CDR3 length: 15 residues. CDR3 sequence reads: CASSADSLPYNTQYF. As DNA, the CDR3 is TGTGCCAGCAGCGCGGACTCCCTACCATACAATACGCAGTATTTT.

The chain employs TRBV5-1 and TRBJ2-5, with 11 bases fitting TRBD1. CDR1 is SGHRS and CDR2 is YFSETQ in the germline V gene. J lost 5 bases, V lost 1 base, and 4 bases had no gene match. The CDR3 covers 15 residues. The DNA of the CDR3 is TGCGCCAGCAGCTTGAGTGGACAGGGGGCCGAGACCCAGTACTTC. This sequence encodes CASSLSGQGAETQYF.

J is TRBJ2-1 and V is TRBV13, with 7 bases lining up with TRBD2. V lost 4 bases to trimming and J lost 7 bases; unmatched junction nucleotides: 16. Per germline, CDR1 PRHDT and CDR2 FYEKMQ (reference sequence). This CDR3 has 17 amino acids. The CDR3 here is CASSWNRGRIVLNEQFF. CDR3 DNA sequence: TGTGCCAGCAGCTGGAACCGCGGGAGAATCGTATTGAATGAGCAGTTCTTC.

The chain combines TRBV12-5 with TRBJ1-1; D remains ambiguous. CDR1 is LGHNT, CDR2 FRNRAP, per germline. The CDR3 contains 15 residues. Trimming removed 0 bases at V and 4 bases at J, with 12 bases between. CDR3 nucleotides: TGTGCTAGTGGTTTGGTATGGGGAGGCGTCACTGAAGCTTTCTTT. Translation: CASGLVWGGVTEAFF.

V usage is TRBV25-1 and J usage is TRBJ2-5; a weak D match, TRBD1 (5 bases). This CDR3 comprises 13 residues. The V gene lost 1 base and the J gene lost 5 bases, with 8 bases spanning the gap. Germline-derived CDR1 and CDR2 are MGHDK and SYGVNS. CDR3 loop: CASSESGIETQYF. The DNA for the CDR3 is TGTGCCAGCAGTGAATCAGGGATCGAGACCCAGTACTTC.

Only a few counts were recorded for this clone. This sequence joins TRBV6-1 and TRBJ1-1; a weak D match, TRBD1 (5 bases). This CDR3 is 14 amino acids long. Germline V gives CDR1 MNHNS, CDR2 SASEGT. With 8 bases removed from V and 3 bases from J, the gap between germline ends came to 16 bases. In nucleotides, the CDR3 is TGTGCCAGCGGGGCAACATACCGGGACACTGAAGCTTTCTTT. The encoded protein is CASGATYRDTEAFF.

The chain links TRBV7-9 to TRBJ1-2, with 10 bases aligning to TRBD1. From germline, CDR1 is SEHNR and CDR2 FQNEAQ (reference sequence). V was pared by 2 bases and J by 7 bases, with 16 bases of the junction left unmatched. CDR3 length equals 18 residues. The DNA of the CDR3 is TGTGCCAGCAGCTTACCGGACAGGGGGAAGGTTGGGTCGGGTGGCTACACCTTC. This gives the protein CASSLPDRGKVGSGGYTF.

The CDR3 DNA reads as TGTGCCAGCAAGAGACCAAGGGGGGGGACCGGGGAGCTGTTTTTT. Its protein is CASKRPRGGTGELFF. The rearrangement joins TRBV27 to TRBJ2-2, with a weak D call TRBD2 (7 bases). Germline loops: CDR1 MNHEY, CDR2 SMNVEV (reference sequence). V shed 7 bases and J shed 5 bases, with 17 bases lying between them. This CDR3 contains 15 residues.

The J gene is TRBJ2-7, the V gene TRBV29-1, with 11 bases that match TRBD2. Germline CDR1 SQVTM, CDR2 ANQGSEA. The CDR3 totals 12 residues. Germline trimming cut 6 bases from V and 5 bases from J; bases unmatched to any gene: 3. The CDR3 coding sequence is TGCAGCGTGGGACTAGCGGTGAACGAGCAGTACTTC. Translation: CSVGLAVNEQYF.

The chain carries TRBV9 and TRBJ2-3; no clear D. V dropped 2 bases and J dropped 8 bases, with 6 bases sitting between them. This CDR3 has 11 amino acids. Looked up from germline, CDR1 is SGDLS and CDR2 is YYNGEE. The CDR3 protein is CASSVSGTQYF. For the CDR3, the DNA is TGTGCCAGCAGCGTCTCGGGTACGCAGTATTTT.

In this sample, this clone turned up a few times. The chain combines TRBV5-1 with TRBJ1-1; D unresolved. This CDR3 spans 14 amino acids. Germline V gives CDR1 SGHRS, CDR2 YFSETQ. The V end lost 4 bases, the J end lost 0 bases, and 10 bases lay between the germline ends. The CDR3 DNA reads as TGCGCCAGCAGCCTAACGCGGATGAACACTGAAGCTTTCTTT. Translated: CASSLTRMNTEAFF. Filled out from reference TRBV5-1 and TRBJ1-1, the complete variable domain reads KAGVTQTPRYLIKTRGQQVTLSCSPISGHRSVSWYQQTPGQGLQFLFEYFSETQRNKGNFPGRFSGRQFSNSRSEMNVSTLELGDSALYLCASSLTRMNTEAFFGQGTRLTVV.

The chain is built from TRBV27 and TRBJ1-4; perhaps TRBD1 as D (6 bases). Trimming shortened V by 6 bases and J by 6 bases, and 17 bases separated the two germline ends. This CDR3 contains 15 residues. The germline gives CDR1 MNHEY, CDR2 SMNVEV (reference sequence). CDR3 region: CASRGYGTLDEKLFF. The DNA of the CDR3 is TGTGCCAGCAGGGGATATGGGACATTGGATGAAAAACTGTTTTTT.

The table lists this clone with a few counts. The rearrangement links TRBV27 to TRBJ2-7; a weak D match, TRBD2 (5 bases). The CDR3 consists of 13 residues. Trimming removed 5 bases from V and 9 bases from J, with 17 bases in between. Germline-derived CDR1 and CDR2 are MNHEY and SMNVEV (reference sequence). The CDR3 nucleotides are TGTGCCAGCAGTGCATCCGGGATCGCGATGCAGTACGTC. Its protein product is CASSASGIAMQYV.

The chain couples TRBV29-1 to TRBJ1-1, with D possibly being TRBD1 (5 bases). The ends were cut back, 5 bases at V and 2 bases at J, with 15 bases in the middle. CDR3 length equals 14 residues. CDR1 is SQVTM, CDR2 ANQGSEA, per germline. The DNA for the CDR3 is TGCAGCGTTCTGGGTTGGGGCAGAAACACTGAAGCTTTCTTT. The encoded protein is CSVLGWGRNTEAFF.

The CDR3 nucleotides read TGTGCCAGCAGTCACAACCCGCGGGGGCGCGAGCAGTACTTC. This translates into CASSHNPRGREQYF. The chain links TRBV6-1 to TRBJ2-7; weak D call: TRBD2 (7 bases). The V and J ends lost 5 bases and 6 bases respectively, with 17 bases between them. Germline V gene sequence: CDR1 MNHNS, CDR2 SASEGT. This CDR3 spans 14 amino acids.

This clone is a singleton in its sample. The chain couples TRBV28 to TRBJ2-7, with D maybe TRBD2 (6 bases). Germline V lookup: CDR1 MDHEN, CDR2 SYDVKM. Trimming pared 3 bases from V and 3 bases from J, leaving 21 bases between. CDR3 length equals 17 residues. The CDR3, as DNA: TGTGCCAGCAGTTTCCAATCCCAGAGCGGGCGTCACTACGAGCAGTACTTC. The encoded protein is CASSFQSQSGRHYEQYF.

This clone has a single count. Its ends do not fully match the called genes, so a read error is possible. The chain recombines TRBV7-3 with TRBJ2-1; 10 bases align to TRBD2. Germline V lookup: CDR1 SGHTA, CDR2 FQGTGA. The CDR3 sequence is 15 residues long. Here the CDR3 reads CSSSSAAGGHNEQFF. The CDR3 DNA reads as TGTTCCAGCAGCTCGGCAGCGGGAGGGCATAATGAGCAGTTCTTC.

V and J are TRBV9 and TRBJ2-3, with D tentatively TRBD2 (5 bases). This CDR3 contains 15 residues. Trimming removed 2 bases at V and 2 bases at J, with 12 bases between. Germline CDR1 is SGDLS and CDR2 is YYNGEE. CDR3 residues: CASSVGQRSTDTQYF. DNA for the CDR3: TGTGCCAGCAGCGTTGGTCAGCGGTCCACAGATACGCAGTATTTT. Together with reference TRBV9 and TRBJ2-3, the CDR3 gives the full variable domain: DSGVTQTPKHLITATGQRVTLRCSPRSGDLSVYWYQQSLDQGLQFLIQYYNGEERAKGNILERFSAQQFPDLHSELNLSSLELGDSALYFCASSVGQRSTDTQYFGPGTRLTVL.

The CDR3 region is CASSLNQVNTGELFF. The CDR3 region has the DNA TGCGCCAGCAGCTTGAACCAGGTTAACACCGGGGAGCTGTTTTTT. This sequence joins TRBV5-1 and TRBJ2-2; D is ambiguous. The CDR3 totals 15 residues. V lost 1 base, J lost 2 bases, and 9 bases lay in between. CDR1 and CDR2 from the germline V gene are SGHRS and YFSETQ. Using reference TRBV5-1 and TRBJ2-2 for the parts outside the CDR3, the full variable domain is KAGVTQTPRYLIKTRGQQVTLSCSPISGHRSVSWYQQTPGQGLQFLFEYFSETQRNKGNFPGRFSGRQFSNSRSEMNVSTLELGDSALYLCASSLNQVNTGELFFGEGSRLTVL.

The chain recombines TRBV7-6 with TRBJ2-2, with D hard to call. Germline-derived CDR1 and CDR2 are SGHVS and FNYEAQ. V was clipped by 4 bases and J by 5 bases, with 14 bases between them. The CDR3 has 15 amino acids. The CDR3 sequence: CASSYLPTATGELFF. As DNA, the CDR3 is TGTGCCAGCAGCTATCTGCCGACTGCTACCGGGGAGCTGTTTTTT.

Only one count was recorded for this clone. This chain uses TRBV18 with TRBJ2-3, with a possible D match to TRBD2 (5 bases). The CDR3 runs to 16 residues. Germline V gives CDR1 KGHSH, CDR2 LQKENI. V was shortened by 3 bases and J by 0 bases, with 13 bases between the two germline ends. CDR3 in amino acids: CASSPGLGGSTDTQYF. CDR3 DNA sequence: TGTGCCAGCTCACCCGGACTGGGCGGGAGCACAGATACGCAGTATTTT.

The CDR3 coding sequence is TGTGCCATCAGCGACAGAGGCCTTGAAGCTTTCTTT. Amino acids: CAISDRGLEAFF. The J gene is TRBJ1-1, the V gene TRBV10-3; perhaps TRBD1 as D (5 bases). The ends were cut back, 6 bases at V and 7 bases at J, with 12 bases in the middle. CDR3 size: 12 residues. CDR1 and CDR2 (germline): ENHRY, SYGVKD.

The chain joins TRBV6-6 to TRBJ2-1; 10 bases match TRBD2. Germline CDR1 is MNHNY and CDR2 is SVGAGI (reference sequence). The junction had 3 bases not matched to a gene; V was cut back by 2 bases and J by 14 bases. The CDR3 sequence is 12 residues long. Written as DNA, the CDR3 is TGTGCCAGCAGTTACACTAGCGGGGAGAAGTTCTTC. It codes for CASSYTSGEKFF.

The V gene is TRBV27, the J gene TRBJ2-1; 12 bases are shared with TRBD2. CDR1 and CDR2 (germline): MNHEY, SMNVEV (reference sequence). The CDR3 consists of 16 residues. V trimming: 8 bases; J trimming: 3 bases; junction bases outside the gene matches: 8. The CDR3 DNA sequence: TGTGCCAGCTCCCCCTTGGGACTAGCGGGCTACAATGAGCAGTTCTTC. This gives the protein CASSPLGLAGYNEQFF.

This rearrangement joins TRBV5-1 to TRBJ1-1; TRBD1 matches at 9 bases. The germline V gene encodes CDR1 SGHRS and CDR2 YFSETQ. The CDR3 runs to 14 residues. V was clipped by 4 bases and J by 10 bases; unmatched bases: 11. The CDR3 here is CASSPGTGRDGAFF. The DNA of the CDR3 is TGCGCCAGCAGCCCGGGGACAGGGAGGGATGGAGCTTTCTTT.

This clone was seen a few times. The CDR3 loop reads CASSFQGARGETQYF. The CDR3 nucleotides are TGCGCCAGCAGCTTCCAGGGGGCCCGAGGGGAGACCCAGTACTTC. The chain employs TRBV5-1 and TRBJ2-5, with 8 bases matching TRBD1. In germline, CDR1 is SGHRS, CDR2 YFSETQ. Trimming took 2 bases from V and 5 from J; bases not matched to a gene: 8. The CDR3 totals 15 residues. Using reference TRBV5-1 and TRBJ2-5 for the parts outside the CDR3, the full variable domain is KAGVTQTPRYLIKTRGQQVTLSCSPISGHRSVSWYQQTPGQGLQFLFEYFSETQRNKGNFPGRFSGRQFSNSRSEMNVSTLELGDSALYLCASSFQGARGETQYFGPGTRLLVL.

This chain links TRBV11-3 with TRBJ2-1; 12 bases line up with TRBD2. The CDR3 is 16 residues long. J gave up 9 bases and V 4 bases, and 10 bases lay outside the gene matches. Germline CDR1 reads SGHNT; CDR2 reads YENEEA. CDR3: CASSSRRLAGALEQFF. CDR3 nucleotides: TGTGCCAGCAGCTCCCGGAGACTAGCGGGAGCTCTTGAGCAGTTCTTC.

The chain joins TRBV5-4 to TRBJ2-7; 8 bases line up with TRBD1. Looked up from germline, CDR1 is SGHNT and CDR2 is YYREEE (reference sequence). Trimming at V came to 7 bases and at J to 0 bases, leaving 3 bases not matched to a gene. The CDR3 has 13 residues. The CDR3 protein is CASRTGSSYEQYF. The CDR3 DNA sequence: TGTGCCAGCCGGACAGGGAGCTCCTACGAGCAGTACTTC.

Written as DNA, the CDR3 is TGTGCCAGCAGCTTGTATGGGGGCGAAAAACTGTTTTTT. It yields the protein CASSLYGGEKLFF. The chain carries TRBV5-4 and TRBJ1-4, with D maybe TRBD1 (6 bases). Germline loops: CDR1 SGHNT, CDR2 YYREEE (reference sequence). V was clipped by 1 base and J by 8 bases, with 9 bases between them. The CDR3 spans 13 residues.